Below are 9 T cell receptor beta chains sequenced from a single sample in a study of T cells after somatic rescue of genetic block. Some clones are missing from TCRdb's copy, which holds only in-frame ones; the method was immunoSEQ multiplex PCR. The table has under 8,500 clones, around 85% seen once; the top ten hold roughly 27%. The sample comprised peripheral blood mononuclear cells (PBMCs). These receptors were taken from a boy younger than 18.

The CDR3 DNA is TGTGCCAGCAGCTTCGCTCCTAGGTGGGAGACCCAGTACTTC. Residues: CASSFAPRWETQYF. This chain links TRBV11-3 with TRBJ2-5; D gene ambiguous. Germline V gene sequence: CDR1 SGHNT, CDR2 YENEEA. This CDR3 spans 14 amino acids. Trimming pared 3 bases from V and 5 bases from J, leaving 13 bases between. The variable domain in full, completed from reference TRBV11-3 and TRBJ2-5, reads EAGVVQSPRYKIIEKKQPVAFWCNPISGHNTLYWYLQNLGQGPELLIRYENEEAVDDSQLPKDRFSAERLKGVDSTLKIQPAELGDSAVYLCASSFAPRWETQYFGPGTRLLVL.

The chain carries TRBV7-9 and TRBJ2-3; no definite D call. The CDR3 contains 13 residues. The V gene lost 2 bases and the J gene lost 2 bases, with 5 bases spanning the gap. Germline loops: CDR1 SEHNR, CDR2 FQNEAQ (reference sequence). In nucleotides, the CDR3 is TGTGCCAGCAGCTTAAGCATCACAGATACGCAGTATTTT. This gives the protein CASSLSITDTQYF. Full variable domain (rest looked up from reference TRBV7-9 and TRBJ2-3): DTGVSQNPRHKITKRGQNVTFRCDPISEHNRLYWYRQTLGQGPEFLTYFQNEAQLEKSRLLSDRFSAERPKGSFSTLEIQRTEQGDSAMYLCASSLSITDTQYFGPGTRLTVL.

J is TRBJ1-3 and V is TRBV11-2, with 12 bases aligning to TRBD1. CDR3 length: 19 residues. Germline-derived CDR1 and CDR2 are SGHAT and FQNNGV. Losses at the gene ends were 1 base for V and 4 bases for J; bases not matched to a gene: 11. The CDR3 reads CASSLATPGQGASGNTIYF. The CDR3 DNA follows: TGTGCCAGCAGCTTAGCCACCCCGGGACAGGGGGCTTCAGGAAACACCATATATTTT.

V gene TRBV6-1 combines with J gene TRBJ2-7, with D possibly being TRBD1 or TRBD2 (5 bases each). Germline V lookup: CDR1 MNHNS, CDR2 SASEGT. Trimming removed 6 bases at V and 5 bases at J, with 8 bases between. The CDR3 is made up of 11 amino acids. The CDR3 region has the DNA TGTGCCAGCAGCCGGGGCCACGAGCAGTACTTC. This translates into CASSRGHEQYF.

The V and J genes are TRBV27 and TRBJ1-6; 11 nucleotides match TRBD1. The CDR3 is 14 amino acids. The germline V gene encodes CDR1 MNHEY and CDR2 SMNVEV (reference sequence). Trimming at V came to 10 bases and at J to 7 bases, leaving 6 bases not matched to a gene. The CDR3 DNA sequence: TGTGCCACCCGCTGGGACAGGGGGAATTCACCCCTCCACTTT. Its translation is CATRWDRGNSPLHF.

This rearrangement joins TRBV5-4 to TRBJ1-4; D remains unclear. This CDR3 contains 14 residues. V lost 7 bases and J 0 bases, leaving 10 bases between the germline ends. The germline gives CDR1 SGHNT, CDR2 YYREEE (reference sequence). This CDR3 is CASGLWATNEKLFF. The CDR3, as DNA: TGTGCCAGCGGGCTGTGGGCAACTAATGAAAAACTGTTTTTT. Based on the CDR3 plus reference TRBV5-4 and TRBJ1-4, the full variable domain is ETGVTQSPTHLIKTRGQQVTLRCSSQSGHNTVSWYQQALGQGPQFIFQYYREEENGRGNFPPRFSGLQFPNYSSELNVNALELDDSALYLCASGLWATNEKLFFGSGTQLSVL.

The CDR3 DNA reads as TGTGCCAGCAGCCCAATTGTTGTAGGAGCGAACACCGGGGAGCTGTTTTTT. Translation gives CASSPIVVGANTGELFF. The gene calls are TRBV7-9 and TRBJ2-2; D not certain. The CDR3 has 17 residues. Trimming pared 5 bases from V and 0 bases from J, leaving 16 bases between. Looked up from germline, CDR1 is SEHNR and CDR2 is FQNEAQ (reference sequence). The full variable domain, rest sourced from reference TRBV7-9 and TRBJ2-2, is DTGVSQNPRHKITKRGQNVTFRCDPISEHNRLYWYRQTLGQGPEFLTYFQNEAQLEKSRLLSDRFSAERPKGSFSTLEIQRTEQGDSAMYLCASSPIVVGANTGELFFGEGSRLTVL.

As regards this clone: One junction end does not reproduce the germline sequence, and a read error may be involved. This chain links TRBV7-2 with TRBJ2-5, with a tentative D call TRBD1 (6 bases). The CDR3 covers 13 residues. The germline V gene encodes CDR1 SGHTA and CDR2 FQGNSA. CDR3 sequence reads: CASSLEKRQVLHF. Written as DNA, the CDR3 is TGTGCCAGCAGCCTGGAGAAAAGACAGGTCCTACACTTC. Supplemented by reference TRBV7-2 and TRBJ2-5, the full variable domain reads GAGVSQSPSNKVTEKGKDVELRCDPISGHTALYWYRQSLGQGLEFLIYFQGNSAPDKSGLPSDRFSAERTGGSVSTLTIQRTQQEDSAVYLCASSLEKRQVLHFGPGTRLLVL.

The V call is TRBV5-1, the J call TRBJ2-3; 8 bases match TRBD1. Losses at the gene ends were 0 bases for V and 6 bases for J; bases not matched to a gene: 9. CDR1 is SGHRS and CDR2 is YFSETQ in the germline V gene. This CDR3 is 16 amino acids long. The CDR3 DNA reads as TGCGCCAGCAGCTTGGCCGACCGGACAGGGCGGGATACGCAGTATTTT. Its translation is CASSLADRTGRDTQYF.